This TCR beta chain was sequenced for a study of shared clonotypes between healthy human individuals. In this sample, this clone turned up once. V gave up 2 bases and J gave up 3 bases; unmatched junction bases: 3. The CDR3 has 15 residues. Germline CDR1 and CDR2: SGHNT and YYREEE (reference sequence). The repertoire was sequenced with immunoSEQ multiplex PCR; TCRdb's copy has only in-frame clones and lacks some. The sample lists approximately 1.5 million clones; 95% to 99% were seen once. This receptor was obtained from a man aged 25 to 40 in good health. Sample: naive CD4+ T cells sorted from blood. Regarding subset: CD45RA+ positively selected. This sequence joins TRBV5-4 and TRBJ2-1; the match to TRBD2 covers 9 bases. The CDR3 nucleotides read TGTGCCAGCAGCTTACCTAGCGGGGACTACAATGAGCAGTTCTTC. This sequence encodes CASSLPSGDYNEQFF.